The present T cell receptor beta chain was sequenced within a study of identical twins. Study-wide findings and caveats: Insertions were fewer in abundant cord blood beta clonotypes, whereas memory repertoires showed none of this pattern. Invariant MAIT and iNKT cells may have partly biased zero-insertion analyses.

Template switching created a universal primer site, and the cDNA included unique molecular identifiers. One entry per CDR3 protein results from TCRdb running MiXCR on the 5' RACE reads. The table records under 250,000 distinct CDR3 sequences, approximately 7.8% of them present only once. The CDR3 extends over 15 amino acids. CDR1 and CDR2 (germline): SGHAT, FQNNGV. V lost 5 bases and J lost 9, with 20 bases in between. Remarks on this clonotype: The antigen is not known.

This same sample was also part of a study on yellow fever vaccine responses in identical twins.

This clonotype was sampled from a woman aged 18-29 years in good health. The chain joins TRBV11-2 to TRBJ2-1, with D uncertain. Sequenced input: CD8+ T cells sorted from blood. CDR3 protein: CASSLESFFLLEQFF. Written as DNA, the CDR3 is TGTGCCAGCAGCCTGGAGTCTTTTTTTCTGCTTGAGCAGTTCTTC.